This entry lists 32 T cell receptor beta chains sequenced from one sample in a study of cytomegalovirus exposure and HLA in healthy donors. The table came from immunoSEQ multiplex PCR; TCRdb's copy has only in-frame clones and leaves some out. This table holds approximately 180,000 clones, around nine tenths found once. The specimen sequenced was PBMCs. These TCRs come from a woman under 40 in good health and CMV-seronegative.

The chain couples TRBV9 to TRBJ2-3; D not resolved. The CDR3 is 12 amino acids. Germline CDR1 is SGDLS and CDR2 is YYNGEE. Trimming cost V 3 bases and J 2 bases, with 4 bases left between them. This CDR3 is CASSGPTDTQYF. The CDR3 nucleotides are TGTGCCAGCAGCGGGCCCACAGATACGCAGTATTTT.

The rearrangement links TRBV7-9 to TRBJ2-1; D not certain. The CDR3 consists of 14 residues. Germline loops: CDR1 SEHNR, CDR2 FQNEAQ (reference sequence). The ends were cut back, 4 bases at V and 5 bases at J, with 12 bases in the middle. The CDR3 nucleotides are TGTGCCAGCAGCTCGGGTCTGTACGACAATGAGCAGTTCTTC. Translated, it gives CASSSGLYDNEQFF.

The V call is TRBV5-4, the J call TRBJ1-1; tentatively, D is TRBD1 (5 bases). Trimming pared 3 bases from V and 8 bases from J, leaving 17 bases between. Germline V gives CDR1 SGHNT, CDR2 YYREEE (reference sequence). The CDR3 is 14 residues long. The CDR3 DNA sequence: TGTGCCAGCAGCTCCCCGGGCCTTAGGGGAGAAGCTTTCTTT. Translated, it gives CASSSPGLRGEAFF.

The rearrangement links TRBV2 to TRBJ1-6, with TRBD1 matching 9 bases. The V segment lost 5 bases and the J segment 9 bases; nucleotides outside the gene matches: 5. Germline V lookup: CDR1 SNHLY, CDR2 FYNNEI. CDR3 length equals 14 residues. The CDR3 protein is CASSPGTGTSPLHF. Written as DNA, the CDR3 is TGTGCCAGCAGTCCCGGGACAGGGACTTCACCCCTCCACTTT. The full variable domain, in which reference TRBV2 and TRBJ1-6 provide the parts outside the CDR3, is EPEVTQTPSHQVTQMGQEVILRCVPISNHLYFYWYRQILGQKVEFLVSFYNNEISEKSEIFDDQFSVERPDGSNFTLKIRSTKLEDSAMYFCASSPGTGTSPLHFGNGTRLTVT.

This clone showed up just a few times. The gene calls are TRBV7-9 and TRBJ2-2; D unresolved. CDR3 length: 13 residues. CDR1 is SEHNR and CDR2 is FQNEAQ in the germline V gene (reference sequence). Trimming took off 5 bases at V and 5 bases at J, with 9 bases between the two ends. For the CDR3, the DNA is TGTGCCAGCAGCCCGGGTGGGACCGGGGAGCTGTTTTTT. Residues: CASSPGGTGELFF.

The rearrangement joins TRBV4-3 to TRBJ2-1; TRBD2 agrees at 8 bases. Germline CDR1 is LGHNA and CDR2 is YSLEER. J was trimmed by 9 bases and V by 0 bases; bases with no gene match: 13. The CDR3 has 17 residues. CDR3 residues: CASSQDWGWGAGAEQFF. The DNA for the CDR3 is TGCGCCAGCAGCCAAGATTGGGGCTGGGGAGCGGGGGCTGAGCAGTTCTTC.

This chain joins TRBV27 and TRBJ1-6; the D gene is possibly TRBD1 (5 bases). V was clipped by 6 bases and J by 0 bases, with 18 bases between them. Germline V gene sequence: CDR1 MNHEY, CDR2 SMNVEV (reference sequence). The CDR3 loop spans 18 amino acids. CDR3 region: CASRRQSAVLSYNSPLHF. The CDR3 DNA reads TGTGCCAGCAGGCGACAGTCAGCCGTTCTCTCCTATAATTCACCCCTCCACTTT.

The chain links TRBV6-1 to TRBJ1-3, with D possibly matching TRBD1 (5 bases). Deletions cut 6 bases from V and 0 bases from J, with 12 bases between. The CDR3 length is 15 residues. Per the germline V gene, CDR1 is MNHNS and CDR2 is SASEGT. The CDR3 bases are TGTGCCAGCAGACCACGGGGGATCTCTGGAAACACCATATATTTT. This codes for CASRPRGISGNTIYF.

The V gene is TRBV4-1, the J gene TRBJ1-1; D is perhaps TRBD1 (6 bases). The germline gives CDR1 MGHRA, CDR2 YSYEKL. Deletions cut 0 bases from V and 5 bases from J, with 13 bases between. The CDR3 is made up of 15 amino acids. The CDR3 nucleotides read TGCGCCAGCAGCCAAGAGGGGGCCAGGGAAACTGAAGCTTTCTTT. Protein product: CASSQEGARETEAFF.

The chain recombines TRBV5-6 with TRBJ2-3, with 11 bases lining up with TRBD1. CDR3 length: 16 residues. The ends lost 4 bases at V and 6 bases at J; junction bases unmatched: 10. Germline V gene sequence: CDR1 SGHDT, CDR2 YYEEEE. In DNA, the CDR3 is TGTGCCAGCAGCGTAACCGGGACAGGGGGATGGGATACGCAGTATTTT. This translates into CASSVTGTGGWDTQYF.

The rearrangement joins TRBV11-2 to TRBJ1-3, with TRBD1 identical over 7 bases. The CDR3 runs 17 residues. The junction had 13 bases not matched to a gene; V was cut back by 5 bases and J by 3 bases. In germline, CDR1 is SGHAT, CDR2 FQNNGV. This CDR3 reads CASSPTRQGLFGNTIYF. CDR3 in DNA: TGTGCCAGCAGCCCGACCAGACAGGGTCTCTTTGGAAACACCATATATTTT. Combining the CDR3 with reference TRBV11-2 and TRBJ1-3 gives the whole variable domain EAGVAQSPRYKIIEKRQSVAFWCNPISGHATLYWYQQILGQGPKLLIQFQNNGVVDDSQLPKDRFSAERLKGVDSTLKIQPAKLEDSAVYLCASSPTRQGLFGNTIYFGEGSWLTVV.

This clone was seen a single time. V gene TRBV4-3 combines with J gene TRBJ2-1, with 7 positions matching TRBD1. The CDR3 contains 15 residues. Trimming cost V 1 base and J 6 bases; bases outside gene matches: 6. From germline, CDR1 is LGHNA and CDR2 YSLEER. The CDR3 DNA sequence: TGCGCCAGCAGCCAAGGGGTTAGGGGGCTCAATGAGCAGTTCTTC. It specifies CASSQGVRGLNEQFF.

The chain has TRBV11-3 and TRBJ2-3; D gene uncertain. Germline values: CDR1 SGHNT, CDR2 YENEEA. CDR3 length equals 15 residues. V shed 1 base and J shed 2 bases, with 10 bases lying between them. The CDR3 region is CASSLGGENTDTQYF. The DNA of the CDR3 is TGTGCCAGCAGCTTAGGAGGCGAAAACACAGATACGCAGTATTTT.

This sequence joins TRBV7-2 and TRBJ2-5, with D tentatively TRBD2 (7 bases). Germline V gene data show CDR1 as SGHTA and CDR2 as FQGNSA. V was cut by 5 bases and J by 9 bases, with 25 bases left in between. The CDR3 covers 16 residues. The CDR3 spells CASSPLGRGDLGAQYF. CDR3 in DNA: TGTGCCAGCAGCCCCCTAGGGAGGGGGGACCTCGGGGCCCAGTACTTC.

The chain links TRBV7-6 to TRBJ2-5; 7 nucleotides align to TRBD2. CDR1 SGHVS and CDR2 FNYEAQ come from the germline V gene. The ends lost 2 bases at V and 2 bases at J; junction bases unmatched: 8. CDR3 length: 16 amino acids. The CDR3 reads CASSLSVNSGQETQYF. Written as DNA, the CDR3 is TGTGCCAGCAGCTTAAGTGTGAATAGCGGGCAAGAGACCCAGTACTTC.

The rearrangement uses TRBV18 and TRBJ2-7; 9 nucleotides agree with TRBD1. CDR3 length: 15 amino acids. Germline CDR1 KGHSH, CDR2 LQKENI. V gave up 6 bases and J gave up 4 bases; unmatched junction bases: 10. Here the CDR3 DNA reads TGTGCCAGCTCTAACGATGCCGGGACAGGGTACGAGCAGTACTTC. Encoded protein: CASSNDAGTGYEQYF.

The CDR3 sequence: CASSHTATGWGNIQYF. CDR3 DNA sequence: TGTGCCAGCAGCCACACCGCGACAGGGTGGGGAAACATTCAGTACTTC. V gene TRBV7-9 combines with J gene TRBJ2-4; the match to TRBD1 covers 7 bases. In germline, CDR1 is SEHNR, CDR2 FQNEAQ (reference sequence). V shed 5 bases, J shed 6 bases, and the junction held 13 bases outside the gene matches. This CDR3 contains 16 residues.

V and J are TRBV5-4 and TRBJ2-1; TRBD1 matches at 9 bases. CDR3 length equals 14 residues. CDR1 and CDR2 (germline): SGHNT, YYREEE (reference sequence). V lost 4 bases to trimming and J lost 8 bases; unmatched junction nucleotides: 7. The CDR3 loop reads CASSPGQGVDEQFF. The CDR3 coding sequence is TGTGCCAGCAGCCCGGGACAGGGTGTAGATGAGCAGTTCTTC.

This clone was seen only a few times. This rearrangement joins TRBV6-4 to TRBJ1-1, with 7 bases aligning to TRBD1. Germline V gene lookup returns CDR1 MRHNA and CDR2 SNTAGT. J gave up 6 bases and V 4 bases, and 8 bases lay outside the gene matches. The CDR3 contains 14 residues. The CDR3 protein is CASSALAGQSEAFF. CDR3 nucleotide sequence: TGTGCCAGCAGTGCTCTGGCGGGACAGTCTGAAGCTTTCTTT.

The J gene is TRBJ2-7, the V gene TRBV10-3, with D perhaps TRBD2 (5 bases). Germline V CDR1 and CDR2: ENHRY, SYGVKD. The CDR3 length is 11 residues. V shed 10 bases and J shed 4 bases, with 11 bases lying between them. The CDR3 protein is CASWGEYEQYF. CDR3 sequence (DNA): TGTGCCAGCTGGGGAGAATACGAGCAGTACTTC.

The CDR3 nucleotides read TGTGCCGGCCTAGCGGGGGGGGGAGAGACCCAGTACTTC. Protein product: CAGLAGGGETQYF. V is TRBV2 and J is TRBJ2-5, with TRBD2 matching 12 bases. Germline lookup yields CDR1 SNHLY and CDR2 FYNNEI. This CDR3 is built from 13 residues. The trim removed 11 bases at V and 4 bases at J, leaving 5 bases unmatched.

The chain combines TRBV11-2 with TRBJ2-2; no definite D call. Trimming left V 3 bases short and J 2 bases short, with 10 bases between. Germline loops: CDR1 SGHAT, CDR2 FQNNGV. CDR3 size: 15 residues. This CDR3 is CASSFGQKNTGELFF. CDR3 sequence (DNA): TGTGCCAGCAGCTTTGGGCAGAAAAACACCGGGGAGCTGTTTTTT.

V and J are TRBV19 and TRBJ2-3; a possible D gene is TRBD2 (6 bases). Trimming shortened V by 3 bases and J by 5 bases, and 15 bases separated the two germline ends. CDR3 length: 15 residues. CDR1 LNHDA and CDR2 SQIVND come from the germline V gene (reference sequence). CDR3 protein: CASSIGRGGVDTQYF. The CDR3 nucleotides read TGTGCCAGTAGTATTGGCCGGGGAGGAGTAGATACGCAGTATTTT.

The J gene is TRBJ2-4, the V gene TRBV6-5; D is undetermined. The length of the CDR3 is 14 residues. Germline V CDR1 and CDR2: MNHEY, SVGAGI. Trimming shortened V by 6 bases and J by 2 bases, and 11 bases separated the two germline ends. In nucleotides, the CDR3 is TGTGCCAGCAGGAATTCCAACTCCAAAAACATTCAGTACTTC. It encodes CASRNSNSKNIQYF.

CDR3 in DNA: TGTGCCAGCAGTTATAACTCCTATAATTCACCCCTCCACTTT. Translating it yields CASSYNSYNSPLHF. The V gene is TRBV6-6, the J gene TRBJ1-6; D not resolved. Germline loops: CDR1 MNHNY, CDR2 SVGAGI (reference sequence). CDR3 size: 14 residues. Trimming pared 3 bases from V and 0 bases from J, leaving 3 bases between.

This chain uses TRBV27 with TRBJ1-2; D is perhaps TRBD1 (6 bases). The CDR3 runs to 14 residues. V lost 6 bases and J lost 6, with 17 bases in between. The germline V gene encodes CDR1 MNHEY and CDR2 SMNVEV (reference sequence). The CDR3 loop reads CASRTGPGWDGYTF. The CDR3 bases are TGTGCCAGCAGAACAGGGCCGGGGTGGGATGGCTACACCTTC.

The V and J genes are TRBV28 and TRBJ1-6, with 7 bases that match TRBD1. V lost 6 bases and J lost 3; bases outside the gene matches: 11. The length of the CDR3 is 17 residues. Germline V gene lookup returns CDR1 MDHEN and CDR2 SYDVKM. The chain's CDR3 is CASSRGTVGFYNSPLHF. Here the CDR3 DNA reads TGTGCCAGCAGCCGCGGGACAGTGGGTTTCTATAATTCACCCCTCCACTTT. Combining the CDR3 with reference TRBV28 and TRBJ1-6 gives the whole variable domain DVKVTQSSRYLVKRTGEKVFLECVQDMDHENMFWYRQDPGLGLRLIYFSYDVKMKEKGDIPEGYSVSREKKERFSLILESASTNQTSMYLCASSRGTVGFYNSPLHFGNGTRLTVT.

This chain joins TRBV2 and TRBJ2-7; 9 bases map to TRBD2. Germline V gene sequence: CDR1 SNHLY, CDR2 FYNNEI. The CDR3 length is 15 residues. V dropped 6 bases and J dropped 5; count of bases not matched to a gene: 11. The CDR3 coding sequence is TGTGCCAGCAGCGACAGCGGGGGGCTTAACCACGAGCAGTACTTC. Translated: CASSDSGGLNHEQYF.

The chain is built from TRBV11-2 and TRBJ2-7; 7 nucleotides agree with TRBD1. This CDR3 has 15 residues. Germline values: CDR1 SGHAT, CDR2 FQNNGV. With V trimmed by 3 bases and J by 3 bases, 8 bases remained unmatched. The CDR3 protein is CASSLGRQGVYEQYF. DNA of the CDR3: TGTGCCAGCAGCTTGGGCAGACAGGGAGTCTACGAGCAGTACTTC.

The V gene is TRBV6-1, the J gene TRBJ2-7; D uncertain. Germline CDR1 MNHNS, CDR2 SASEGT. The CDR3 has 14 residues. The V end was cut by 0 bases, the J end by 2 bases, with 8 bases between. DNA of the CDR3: TGTGCCAGCAGTGAAGCTGCTAGGACCTACGAGCAGTACTTC. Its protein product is CASSEAARTYEQYF.

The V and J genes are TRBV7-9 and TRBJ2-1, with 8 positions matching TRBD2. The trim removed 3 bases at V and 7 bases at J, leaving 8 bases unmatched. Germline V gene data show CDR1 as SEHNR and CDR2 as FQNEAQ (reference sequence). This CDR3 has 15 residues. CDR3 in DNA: TGTGCCAGCAGCTTCCAGACTAGCGCGGGGAATGAGCAGTTCTTC. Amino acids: CASSFQTSAGNEQFF. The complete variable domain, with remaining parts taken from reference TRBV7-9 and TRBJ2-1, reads DTGVSQNPRHKITKRGQNVTFRCDPISEHNRLYWYRQTLGQGPEFLTYFQNEAQLEKSRLLSDRFSAERPKGSFSTLEIQRTEQGDSAMYLCASSFQTSAGNEQFFGPGTRLTVL.

CDR3 sequence: CASSLGIKAGGLYNEQFF. In DNA form, the CDR3 reads TGTGCCAGCAGCTTAGGCATTAAGGCGGGGGGGCTTTACAATGAGCAGTTCTTC. The chain employs TRBV7-6 and TRBJ2-1; TRBD2 matches at 9 bases. In germline, CDR1 is SGHVS, CDR2 FNYEAQ. The CDR3 spans 18 residues. V was pared by 1 base and J by 4 bases, with 11 bases of the junction left unmatched.